This is a list of T cell receptor beta chains from one sample in a study of T cell responses to AZD1222 COVID-19 vaccine. The data were produced by immunoSEQ multiplex PCR, yet TCRdb's version contains in-frame clones alone and is incomplete. The sample includes some 200,000 clones, approximately 90% of them seen just once. Specimen: peripheral blood, collected 28 days after the second AZD1222 dose. These receptors were collected from an adult who received the AZD1222 COVID-19 vaccine. The CDR3 runs from the conserved cysteine through the conserved F or W. The D gene is left open where the match is weak. Expanded clones get a size class; other rows say once, few or many, or leave the size out.

CDR3nt	CDR3aa	d_gene	abundance	v_gene	j_gene
TGTGCCAGCAGCTTAGGTAGCGGGGGAGATACGCAGTATTTT	CASSLGSGGDTQYF	TRBD2	.	TRBV7-6	TRBJ2-3
TGTGCCAGCAGCGCGCAGATCTCTGGAAACACCATATATTTT	CASSAQISGNTIYF	.	once	TRBV5-5	TRBJ1-3
TGCGCCAGCAGCCCGGGGGGCGATGGCTACACCTTC	CASSPGGDGYTF	.	.	TRBV5-1	TRBJ1-2
TGTGCCAGCAGTTACTCGAGAGGTTACGAGCAGTACTTC	CASSYSRGYEQYF	.	once	TRBV6-5	TRBJ2-7
TGTGCCAGCAATGGTGGCAGGGGCTCACCCCTCCACTTT	CASNGGRGSPLHF	.	.	TRBV6-5	TRBJ1-6
TGCAGCGCAGCCCGGGGGCTATACGAGCAGTACTTC	CSAARGLYEQYF	.	.	TRBV29-1	TRBJ2-7
TGCAGCGTGCGTATTGACGCTTCCCAAGCTTTCTTT	CSVRIDASQAFF	.	.	TRBV29-1	TRBJ1-1
TGTGCCAGCCGAGGGGTCTTCTATGGCTACACCTTC	CASRGVFYGYTF	.	.	TRBV27	TRBJ1-2
TGTGCCAGCAGTTACTCCCGGGGGGGCCGGAACACTGAAGCTTTCTTT	CASSYSRGGRNTEAFF	.	.	TRBV6-5	TRBJ1-1
TGTGCCAGCAGCTTAGAATCGGACAGGGTCAATTCACCCCTCCACTTT	CASSLESDRVNSPLHF	TRBD1	.	TRBV7-8	TRBJ1-6
TGTGCCAGCTCACCAGACCAGGGTCTCTATGGCTACACCTTC	CASSPDQGLYGYTF	.	.	TRBV18	TRBJ1-2
TGTGCTAGCAGACCGGGGACAGGGGGCTTCGGGGAGCTGTTTTTT	CASRPGTGGFGELFF	TRBD1	.	TRBV7-7	TRBJ2-2
TGTGCCAGCAGCAGACAAAGCAATCAGCCCCAGCATTTT	CASSRQSNQPQHF	.	.	TRBV3-1/TRBV3-2	TRBJ1-5
TGTGCCAGCAGTTACTCGACAGGAGAAGCTTTCTTT	CASSYSTGEAFF	.	.	TRBV6-5	TRBJ1-1
TGTGCCAGCAGCCCCCCGACTAGCGGGAGCTCCTACAATGAGCAGTTCTTC	CASSPPTSGSSYNEQFF	TRBD2	.	TRBV7-9	TRBJ2-1
TGTGCCAGCAGTGATTGGCAGGGAATAGGCGGAAGGGAGACCCAGTACTTC	CASSDWQGIGGRETQYF	.	.	TRBV6-1	TRBJ2-5
TGTGCCAGTAGTATAGGCGGGACCTCTGGAAACACCATATATTTT	CASSIGGTSGNTIYF	.	.	TRBV19	TRBJ1-3
TGTGCCAGCAGCTGGACAGGTTTTAAGGATGGCTACACCTTC	CASSWTGFKDGYTF	TRBD1	.	TRBV7-9	TRBJ1-2
TGTGCCAGCAGCTTAGTGCAGGGGGTTAGCTATGGCTACACCTTC	CASSLVQGVSYGYTF	TRBD1	.	TRBV7-2	TRBJ1-2
TGTGCCAGCAGACCTGGACGGCACACCGGGGAGCTGTTTTTT	CASRPGRHTGELFF	.	few	TRBV7-2	TRBJ2-2
TGCAGTGCCCGGGTGGGAGGCACCATATATTTT	CSARVGGTIYF	.	.	TRBV20-1	TRBJ1-3
TGTGCCAGCAGCTCGGGACAGCCCAGCTCTGGAAACACCATATATTTT	CASSSGQPSSGNTIYF	TRBD1	.	TRBV7-2	TRBJ1-3
TGTGCCAGCAGCCTCGACATCTATAGCAATCAGCCCCAGCATTTT	CASSLDIYSNQPQHF	.	.	TRBV6-5	TRBJ1-5
TGTGCCAGCAGCCATACCGGAGGGGGCTTTGGGGAGACCCAGTACTTC	CASSHTGGGFGETQYF	.	.	TRBV16	TRBJ2-5
TGTGCCAGCAGCTTGTCGGGTTCTTCCTACGAGCAGTACTTC	CASSLSGSSYEQYF	.	.	TRBV5-4	TRBJ2-7
TGTGCCAGCAGCTCGCAGTACCTCACAGATACGCAGTATTTT	CASSSQYLTDTQYF	.	.	TRBV7-2	TRBJ2-3
TGCGCCAGCAGCTTGGCCCCTCTAGCGGGCACAGATACGCAGTATTTT	CASSLAPLAGTDTQYF	TRBD2	.	TRBV5-1	TRBJ2-3
TGTGCCAGCACCCAACAGGAAACTATTGAAGCTTTCTTT	CASTQQETIEAFF	.	.	TRBV2	TRBJ1-1
TGTGCCAGCAGCGTTAGCAACACCGGGGAGCTGTTTTTT	CASSVSNTGELFF	.	once	TRBV9	TRBJ2-2
TGTGCCAGCAGCTCTCGCAAGGGCAGCTCCTATAATTCACCCCTCCACTTT	CASSSRKGSSYNSPLHF	.	.	TRBV11-2	TRBJ1-6
TGTGCCAGCAGCCGGTCCGCTAGGGATGGCTACACCTTC	CASSRSARDGYTF	.	.	TRBV14	TRBJ1-2
TGTGCCAGCAGCTTAGGGGCGGGAGGGCTCTACAATGAGCAGTTCTTC	CASSLGAGGLYNEQFF	TRBD2	.	TRBV11-3	TRBJ2-1
TGTGCCAGCAGTTTATCGGGGAGCGTAGCCTACGAGCAGTACTTC	CASSLSGSVAYEQYF	.	.	TRBV27	TRBJ2-7
TGTGCCACCAGTGATTTTTCGGGACAGTACTCCAACGAGCAGTACTTC	CATSDFSGQYSNEQYF	TRBD1	.	TRBV24-1	TRBJ2-7
TGTGCCAGCAGCTTTAACAGGGAGGCGCAGTACTTC	CASSFNREAQYF	.	.	TRBV7-8	TRBJ2-7
TGTGCCAGCAGTCCCCGGGGAAGGGCGAACACTGAAGCTTTCTTT	CASSPRGRANTEAFF	.	.	TRBV6-6	TRBJ1-1
TGTGCCAGCAGTCGAACTAGGGTGGCCTACAATGAGCAGTTCTTC	CASSRTRVAYNEQFF	.	.	TRBV6-2/TRBV6-3	TRBJ2-1
TGTGCCAGCAGCGTCTTCCCCCTCCCGGACACTGAAGCTTTCTTT	CASSVFPLPDTEAFF	.	.	TRBV9	TRBJ1-1
TGTGCCAGCAGCATACAAACCGGGACAGGGGAGGGTGGCTACACCTTC	CASSIQTGTGEGGYTF	TRBD1	.	TRBV7-2	TRBJ1-2
TGTGCCAGCAGTTATTTAAGGGTCGACACTGAAGCTTTCTTT	CASSYLRVDTEAFF	.	.	TRBV6-2/TRBV6-3	TRBJ1-1
TGTGCCAGCAGTTCTGCCGACGGTCGGTATCAGCCCCAGCATTTT	CASSSADGRYQPQHF	.	.	TRBV6-6	TRBJ1-5
TGTGCCAGTAGTACCCCGGTCTTGGGGGGCGGGGATGGCTACACCTTC	CASSTPVLGGGDGYTF	.	.	TRBV19	TRBJ1-2
TGTGCTAGCAGCTCGACAGGGGGCCGGGAGACCCAGTACTTC	CASSSTGGRETQYF	TRBD1	.	TRBV7-7	TRBJ2-5
TGTGCCGGCAAGGGGGGAAGCGGGACTGACTACGAGCAGTACTTC	CAGKGGSGTDYEQYF	.	.	TRBV2	TRBJ2-7
TGTGCCAGCAGCTCCCGTACCAACCTGGCCATTCAGTACTTC	CASSSRTNLAIQYF	.	few	TRBV7-8	TRBJ2-4
TGTGCCACCAGCAGGGCCAGGGGGGGTGAAAAACTGTTTTTT	CATSRARGGEKLFF	TRBD1	few	TRBV15	TRBJ1-4
TGTGCCAGCAGTAAAATTTCGGGGTACAATGAGCAGTTCTTC	CASSKISGYNEQFF	.	.	TRBV6-5	TRBJ2-1
TGTGCCTGGAGTGTATGGGTCAATTCACCCCTCCACTTT	CAWSVWVNSPLHF	.	.	TRBV30	TRBJ1-6
TGTGCCAGCAGCTTAGCAACAGGGGAGGACGAGCAGTACTTC	CASSLATGEDEQYF	.	.	TRBV7-9	TRBJ2-7
TGTGCCAGCAGTCCTTACTCCTACGAGCAGTACTTC	CASSPYSYEQYF	.	.	TRBV2	TRBJ2-7
TGTGCCAGCAGCTTATATGAGGGCAGAAGAAACACCATATATTTT	CASSLYEGRRNTIYF	.	.	TRBV5-5	TRBJ1-3
TGTGCCAGCAGCCAGACAGGGATAGAAAAACTGTTTTTT	CASSQTGIEKLFF	TRBD1	.	TRBV5-6	TRBJ1-4
TGTGCCAGCAGCTGGGACAGGGCGGACACTGAAGCTTTCTTT	CASSWDRADTEAFF	TRBD1	.	TRBV5-6	TRBJ1-1
TGTGCCAGCAAGTCCTACGAGCAGTACTTC	CASKSYEQYF	.	.	TRBV28	TRBJ2-7
TGTGCCAGCTCACCGCAGGGCGCCGGGGAGCTGTTTTTT	CASSPQGAGELFF	.	.	TRBV18	TRBJ2-2
TGCGCCAGCAGCCTATTTACACAGGGGGAGGGAAACACCATATATTTT	CASSLFTQGEGNTIYF	TRBD1	few	TRBV4-1	TRBJ1-3
TGTGCCAGCGGGCCGGGACAGGGTATAAGGGTTTCGGGCGAGCAGTACTTC	CASGPGQGIRVSGEQYF	TRBD1	.	TRBV7-2	TRBJ2-7